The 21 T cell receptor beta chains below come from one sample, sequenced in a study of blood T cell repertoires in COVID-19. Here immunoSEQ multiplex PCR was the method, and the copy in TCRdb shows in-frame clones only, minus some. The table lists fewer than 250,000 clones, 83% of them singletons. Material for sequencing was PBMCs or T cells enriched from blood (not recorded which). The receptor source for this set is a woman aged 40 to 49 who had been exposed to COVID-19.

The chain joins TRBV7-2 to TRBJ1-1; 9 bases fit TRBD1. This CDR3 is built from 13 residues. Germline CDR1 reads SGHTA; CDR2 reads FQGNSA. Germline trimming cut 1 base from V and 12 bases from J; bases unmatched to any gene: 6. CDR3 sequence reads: CASSLEQGASTFF. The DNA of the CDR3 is TGTGCCAGCAGCTTAGAACAGGGGGCTTCGACTTTCTTT.

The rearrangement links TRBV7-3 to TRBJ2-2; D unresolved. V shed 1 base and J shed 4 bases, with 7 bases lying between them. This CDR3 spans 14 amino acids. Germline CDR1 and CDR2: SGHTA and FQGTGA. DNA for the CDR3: TGTGCCAGCAGCTTAAACCCAGTCACCGGGGAGCTGTTTTTT. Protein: CASSLNPVTGELFF. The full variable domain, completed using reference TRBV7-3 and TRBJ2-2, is GAGVSQTPSNKVTEKGKYVELRCDPISGHTALYWYRQSLGQGPEFLIYFQGTGAADDSGLPNDRFFAVRPEGSVSTLKIQRTERGDSAVYLCASSLNPVTGELFFGEGSRLTVL.

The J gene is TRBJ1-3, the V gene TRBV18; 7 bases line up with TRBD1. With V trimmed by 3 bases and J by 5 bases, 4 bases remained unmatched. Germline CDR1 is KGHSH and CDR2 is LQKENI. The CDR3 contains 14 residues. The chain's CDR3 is CASSPGQDRNTIYF. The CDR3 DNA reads TGTGCCAGCTCACCCGGACAGGACAGAAACACCATATATTTT.

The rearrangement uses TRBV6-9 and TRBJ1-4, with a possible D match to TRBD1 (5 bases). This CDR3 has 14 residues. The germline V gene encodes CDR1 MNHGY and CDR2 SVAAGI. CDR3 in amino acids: CATNGGRANEKLFF. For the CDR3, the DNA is TGTGCTACTAACGGGGGAAGGGCTAATGAAAAACTGTTTTTT.

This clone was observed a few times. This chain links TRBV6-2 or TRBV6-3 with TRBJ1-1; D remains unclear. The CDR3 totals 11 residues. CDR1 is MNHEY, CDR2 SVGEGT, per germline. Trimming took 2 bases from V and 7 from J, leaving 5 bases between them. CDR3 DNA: TGTGCCAGCAGTTACCCGGGTGAAGCTTTCTTT. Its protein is CASSYPGEAFF.

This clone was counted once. CDR3 sequence: CASSFRLAGEGTQYF. DNA of the CDR3: TGTGCCAGCAGCTTCCGACTAGCGGGGGAAGGTACGCAGTATTTT. The chain couples TRBV7-2 to TRBJ2-3; 12 bases match TRBD2. Germline trimming cut 3 bases from V and 8 bases from J; bases unmatched to any gene: 6. Germline CDR1 is SGHTA and CDR2 is FQGNSA. CDR3 length: 15 amino acids.

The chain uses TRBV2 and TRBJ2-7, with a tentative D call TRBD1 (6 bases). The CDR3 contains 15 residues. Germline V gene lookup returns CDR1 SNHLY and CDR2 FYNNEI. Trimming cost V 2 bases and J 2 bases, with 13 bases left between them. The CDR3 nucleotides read TGTGCCAGCAGTGAATGGGCAGGGGCCCCCTACGAGCAGTACTTC. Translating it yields CASSEWAGAPYEQYF.

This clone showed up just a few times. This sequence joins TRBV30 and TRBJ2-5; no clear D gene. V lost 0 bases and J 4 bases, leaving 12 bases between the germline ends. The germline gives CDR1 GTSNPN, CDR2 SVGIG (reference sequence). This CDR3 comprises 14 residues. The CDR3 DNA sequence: TGTGCCTGGAGTGTACCCGGGTTCAGAGAGACCCAGTACTTC. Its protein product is CAWSVPGFRETQYF. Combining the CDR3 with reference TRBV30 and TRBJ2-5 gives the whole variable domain SQTIHQWPATLVQPVGSPLSLECTVEGTSNPNLYWYRQAAGRGLQLLFYSVGIGQISSEVPQNLSASRPQDRQFILSSKKLLLSDSGFYLCAWSVPGFRETQYFGPGTRLLVL.

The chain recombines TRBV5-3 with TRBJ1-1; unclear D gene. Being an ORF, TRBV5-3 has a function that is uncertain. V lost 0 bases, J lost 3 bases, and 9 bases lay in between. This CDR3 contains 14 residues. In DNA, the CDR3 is TGTGCCAGAAGCTTGGGGGGAGACGACACTGAAGCTTTCTTT. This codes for CARSLGGDDTEAFF.

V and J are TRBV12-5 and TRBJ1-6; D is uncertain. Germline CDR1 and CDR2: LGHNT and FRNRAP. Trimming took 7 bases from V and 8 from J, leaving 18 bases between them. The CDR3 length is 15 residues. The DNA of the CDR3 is TGTGCTAGTGCCCTTGGTCAAACACGTTATTCACCCCTCCACTTT. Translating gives CASALGQTRYSPLHF.

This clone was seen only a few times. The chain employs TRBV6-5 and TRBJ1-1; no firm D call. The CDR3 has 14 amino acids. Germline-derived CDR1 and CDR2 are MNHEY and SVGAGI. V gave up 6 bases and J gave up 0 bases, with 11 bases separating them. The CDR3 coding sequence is TGTGCCAGCAGAAATCGACGGGTGAACACTGAAGCTTTCTTT. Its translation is CASRNRRVNTEAFF.

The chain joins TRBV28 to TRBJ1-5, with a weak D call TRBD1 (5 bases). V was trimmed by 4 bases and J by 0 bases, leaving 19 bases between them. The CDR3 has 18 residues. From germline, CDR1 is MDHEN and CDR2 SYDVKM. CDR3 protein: CASSYLGLGGYSNQPQHF. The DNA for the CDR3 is TGTGCCAGCAGTTACCTTGGGCTGGGGGGATATAGCAATCAGCCCCAGCATTTT. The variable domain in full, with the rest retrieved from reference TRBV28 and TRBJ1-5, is DVKVTQSSRYLVKRTGEKVFLECVQDMDHENMFWYRQDPGLGLRLIYFSYDVKMKEKGDIPEGYSVSREKKERFSLILESASTNQTSMYLCASSYLGLGGYSNQPQHFGDGTRLSIL.

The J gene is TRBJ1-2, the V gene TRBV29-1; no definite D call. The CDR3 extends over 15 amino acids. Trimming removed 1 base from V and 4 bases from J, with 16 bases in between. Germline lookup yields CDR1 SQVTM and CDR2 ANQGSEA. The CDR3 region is CSVEVPERGFYGYTF. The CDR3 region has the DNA TGCAGCGTTGAAGTACCGGAGCGCGGGTTCTATGGCTACACCTTC.

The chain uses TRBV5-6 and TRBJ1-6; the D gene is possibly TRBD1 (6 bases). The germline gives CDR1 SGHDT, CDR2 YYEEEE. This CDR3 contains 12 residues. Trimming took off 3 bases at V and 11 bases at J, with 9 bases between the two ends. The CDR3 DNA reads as TGTGCCAGCAGCTATGACAGGACACCCCTCCACTTT. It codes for CASSYDRTPLHF.

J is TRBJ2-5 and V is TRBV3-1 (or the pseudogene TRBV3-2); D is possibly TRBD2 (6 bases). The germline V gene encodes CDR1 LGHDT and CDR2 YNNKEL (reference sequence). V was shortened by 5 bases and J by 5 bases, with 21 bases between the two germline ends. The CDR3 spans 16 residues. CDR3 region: CASSALPGPGGETQYF. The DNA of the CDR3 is TGTGCCAGCAGCGCCCTTCCGGGCCCCGGAGGGGAGACCCAGTACTTC.

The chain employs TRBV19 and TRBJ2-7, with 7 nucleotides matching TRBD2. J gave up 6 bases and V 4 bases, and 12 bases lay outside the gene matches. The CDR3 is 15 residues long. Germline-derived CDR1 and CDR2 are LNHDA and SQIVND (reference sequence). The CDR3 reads CASSTGGLGLGEQYF. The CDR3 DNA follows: TGTGCCAGTAGTACCGGCGGACTAGGGCTCGGCGAGCAGTACTTC.

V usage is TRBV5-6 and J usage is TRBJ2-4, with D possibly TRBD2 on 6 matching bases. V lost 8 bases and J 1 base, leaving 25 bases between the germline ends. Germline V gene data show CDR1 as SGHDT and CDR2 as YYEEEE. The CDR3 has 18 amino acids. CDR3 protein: CARSLADRYGGAKNIQYF. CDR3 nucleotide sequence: TGTGCCAGATCACTTGCGGATCGGTATGGGGGGGCCAAAAACATTCAGTACTTC. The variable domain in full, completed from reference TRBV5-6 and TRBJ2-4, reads DAGVTQSPTHLIKTRGQQVTLRCSPKSGHDTVSWYQQALGQGPQFIFQYYEEEERQRGNFPDRFSGHQFPNYSSELNVNALLLGDSALYLCARSLADRYGGAKNIQYFGAGTRLSVL.

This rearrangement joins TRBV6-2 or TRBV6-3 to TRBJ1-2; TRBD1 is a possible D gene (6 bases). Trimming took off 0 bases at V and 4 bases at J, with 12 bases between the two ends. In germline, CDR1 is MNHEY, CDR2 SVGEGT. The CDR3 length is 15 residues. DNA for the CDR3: TGTGCCAGCAGTTACTCGCCGACAGGTTCCTATGGCTACACCTTC. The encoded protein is CASSYSPTGSYGYTF.

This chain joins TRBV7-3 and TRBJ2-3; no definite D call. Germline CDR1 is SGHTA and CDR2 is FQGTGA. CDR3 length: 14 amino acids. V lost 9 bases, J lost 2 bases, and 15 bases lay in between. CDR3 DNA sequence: TGTGCCAGTAAATTCTCGGTTAACACAGATACGCAGTATTTT. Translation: CASKFSVNTDTQYF.

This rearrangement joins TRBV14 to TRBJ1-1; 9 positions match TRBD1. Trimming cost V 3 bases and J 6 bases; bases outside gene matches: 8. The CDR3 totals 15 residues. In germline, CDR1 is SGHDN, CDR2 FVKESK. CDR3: CASSHAGQGRAEAFF. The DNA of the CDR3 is TGTGCCAGCAGCCATGCGGGACAGGGCCGCGCTGAAGCTTTCTTT.

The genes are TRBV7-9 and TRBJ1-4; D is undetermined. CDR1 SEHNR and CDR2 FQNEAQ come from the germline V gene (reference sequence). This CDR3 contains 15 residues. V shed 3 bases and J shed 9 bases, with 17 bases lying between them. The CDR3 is CASSFSDQRLQKLFF. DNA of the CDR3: TGTGCCAGCAGCTTTTCAGACCAGAGACTCCAAAAACTGTTTTTT.